A single sample gave rise to the 24 T cell receptor beta chains below, sequenced in a study of PD-1 blockade in classical Hodgkin lymphoma. Every patient relapsed after autologous stem cell transplantation, and brentuximab vedotin exposure varied. Method: immunoSEQ multiplex PCR; TCRdb's copy keeps in-frame clones and lacks some. The sample holds approximately 10,000 clones, 80% to 90% seen once. Sequenced material: peripheral blood mononuclear cells (PBMCs), taken at baseline. The receptors come from a human donor with classical Hodgkin lymphoma.

This clone was detected only a few times. The rearrangement uses TRBV5-4 and TRBJ1-2, with 9 bases lining up with TRBD1. The CDR3 is 15 amino acids. The germline V gene encodes CDR1 SGHNT and CDR2 YYREEE (reference sequence). V shed 1 base, J shed 4 bases, and the junction held 5 bases outside the gene matches. The CDR3 is CASSLRGQGSYGYTF. The CDR3 DNA reads TGTGCCAGCAGCTTGAGGGGACAGGGCAGCTATGGCTACACCTTC.

The chain uses TRBV5-1 and TRBJ2-3; TRBD2 matches at 13 bases. The CDR3 is 16 residues long. J was trimmed by 1 base and V by 4 bases; bases with no gene match: 3. The germline CDR1 and CDR2 sequences are SGHRS and YFSETQ. In DNA form, the CDR3 reads TGCGCCAGCAGCGACGGACTAGCGGGAGGCACAGATACGCAGTATTTT. This translates into CASSDGLAGGTDTQYF.

This clone appeared a single time. The V and J genes are TRBV7-9 and TRBJ2-7, with a weak D call TRBD1 (5 bases). In germline, CDR1 is SEHNR, CDR2 FQNEAQ (reference sequence). Trimming left V 4 bases short and J 3 bases short, with 13 bases between. The CDR3 is 14 residues long. The chain's CDR3 is CASSSRQSIYEQYF. Written as DNA, the CDR3 is TGTGCCAGCAGCTCCCGACAGAGTATCTACGAGCAGTACTTC. Full variable domain (missing parts from reference TRBV7-9 and TRBJ2-7): DTGVSQNPRHKITKRGQNVTFRCDPISEHNRLYWYRQTLGQGPEFLTYFQNEAQLEKSRLLSDRFSAERPKGSFSTLEIQRTEQGDSAMYLCASSSRQSIYEQYFGPGTRLTVT.

A single count supports this clone. An end of the junction does not agree with germline; a read error may underlie this. V and J are TRBV7-7 and TRBJ2-2; maybe TRBD1 (5 bases). The CDR3 sequence is 13 residues long. Looked up from germline, CDR1 is SSHAT and CDR2 is FNYEAQ (reference sequence). As DNA, the CDR3 is TGTGCTAGCAGCCAGACAGCCAGCGGGGAGCTGTTTTTT. This encodes CASSQTASGELFF.

The chain links TRBV30 to TRBJ1-2, with D unclear. The CDR3 spans 14 residues. CDR1 and CDR2 (germline): GTSNPN, SVGIG (reference sequence). V was cut by 3 bases and J by 0 bases, with 11 bases left in between. This CDR3 reads CAWRDGIPNYGYTF. In nucleotides, the CDR3 is TGTGCCTGGAGGGACGGCATACCTAACTATGGCTACACCTTC.

The chain joins TRBV15 to TRBJ2-1; D remains unclear. The CDR3 consists of 14 residues. The germline V gene has CDR1 LNHNV and CDR2 YYDKDF (reference sequence). Trimming stripped 3 bases from V and 7 bases from J, with 13 bases between. The CDR3 loop reads CATSSGHEKNEQFF. The CDR3 DNA is TGTGCCACCAGCAGCGGCCACGAGAAAAATGAGCAGTTCTTC. The complete variable domain, with remaining parts taken from reference TRBV15 and TRBJ2-1, reads DAMVIQNPRYQVTQFGKPVTLSCSQTLNHNVMYWYQQKSSQAPKLLFHYYDKDFNNEADTPDNFQSRRPNTSFCFLDIRSPGLGDTAMYLCATSSGHEKNEQFFGPGTRLTVL.

This clone has a handful of counts. V and J are TRBV27 and TRBJ1-2; no firm D call. CDR3 size: 12 residues. The germline CDR1 and CDR2 sequences are MNHEY and SMNVEV (reference sequence). V lost 4 bases and J 4 bases, leaving 7 bases between the germline ends. As DNA, the CDR3 is TGTGCCAGCAGTTACGCTGGCTATGGCTACACCTTC. This translates into CASSYAGYGYTF.

Details on this clone: A junction end diverges from the germline sequence, so it may reflect a read error. This chain joins TRBV6-5 and TRBJ1-1; 9 bases match TRBD1. The CDR3 has 14 residues. Germline CDR1 MNHEY, CDR2 SVGAGI. The CDR3 DNA sequence: TGTGCCAGCAGCTCCCGACAGGGGGGGTCTGAGGCTTTCTTT. As protein: CASSSRQGGSEAFF.

The rearrangement uses TRBV7-3 and TRBJ2-5; TRBD1 agrees at 7 bases. This CDR3 comprises 15 residues. CDR1 is SGHTA, CDR2 FQGTGA, per germline. Trimming at V came to 3 bases and at J to 4 bases, leaving 8 bases not matched to a gene. The CDR3 region is CASSLVLGGAETQYF. The CDR3 bases are TGTGCCAGCAGCTTGGTTCTAGGGGGCGCAGAGACCCAGTACTTC.

The chain combines TRBV7-2 with TRBJ1-2; the D is unclear. V was trimmed by 5 bases and J by 2 bases, leaving 15 bases between them. Per the germline V gene, CDR1 is SGHTA and CDR2 is FQGNSA. The length of the CDR3 is 15 residues. This chain's CDR3 is CASSPTNGPNYGYTF. The CDR3 DNA reads TGTGCCAGCAGCCCCACTAATGGGCCGAACTATGGCTACACCTTC. Full variable domain (remainder filled in from reference TRBV7-2 and TRBJ1-2): GAGVSQSPSNKVTEKGKDVELRCDPISGHTALYWYRQSLGQGLEFLIYFQGNSAPDKSGLPSDRFSAERTGGSVSTLTIQRTQQEDSAVYLCASSPTNGPNYGYTFGSGTRLTVV.

This clone was picked up one time. V usage is TRBV30 and J usage is TRBJ1-2, with no clear D. Trimming cost V 3 bases and J 8 bases, with 16 bases left between them. This CDR3 region has 13 residues. CDR1 and CDR2 (germline): GTSNPN, SVGIG (reference sequence). The CDR3 is CAWSLGRLEGYTF. CDR3 sequence (DNA): TGTGCCTGGAGCCTCGGCAGGCTAGAAGGCTACACCTTC.

This sequence joins TRBV12-5 and TRBJ2-1, with TRBD2 matching over 13 bases. V shed 6 bases, J shed 0 bases, and the junction held 8 bases outside the gene matches. Germline V gene lookup returns CDR1 LGHNT and CDR2 FRNRAP. The CDR3 extends over 18 amino acids. The CDR3 region is CASGRSGTSGASYNEQFF. CDR3 DNA: TGTGCTAGTGGCCGATCCGGGACTAGCGGGGCCTCCTACAATGAGCAGTTCTTC.

Written as DNA, the CDR3 is TGCGCCAGCAGCCAAGAAGCGGGGGGGTTACAAGAGACCCAGTACTTC. Translating it yields CASSQEAGGLQETQYF. The rearrangement uses TRBV4-1 and TRBJ2-5, with 10 nucleotides matching TRBD2. From germline, CDR1 is MGHRA and CDR2 YSYEKL. The CDR3 is 16 residues long. J lost 2 bases, V lost 0 bases, and 3 bases had no gene match.

The chain has TRBV2 and TRBJ2-5; unclear D gene. Germline V gives CDR1 SNHLY, CDR2 FYNNEI. Trimming removed 7 bases from V and 0 bases from J, with 3 bases in between. The CDR3 sequence is 11 residues long. CDR3 nucleotides: TGTGCCAGCACCTACCAAGAGACCCAGTACTTC. Its translation: CASTYQETQYF. The full variable domain, its missing parts supplied by reference TRBV2 and TRBJ2-5, is EPEVTQTPSHQVTQMGQEVILRCVPISNHLYFYWYRQILGQKVEFLVSFYNNEISEKSEIFDDQFSVERPDGSNFTLKIRSTKLEDSAMYFCASTYQETQYFGPGTRLLVL.

V usage is TRBV19 and J usage is TRBJ1-5; 10 bases fit TRBD1. The CDR3 has 16 amino acids. Trimming at V came to 7 bases and at J to 1 base, leaving 7 bases not matched to a gene. The germline CDR1 and CDR2 sequences are LNHDA and SQIVND (reference sequence). The CDR3 sequence is CASTPGQGRSNQPQHF. The CDR3 nucleotides are TGTGCCAGTACCCCGGGACAGGGGAGGAGCAATCAGCCCCAGCATTTT.

The chain uses TRBV6-6 and TRBJ2-3; 7 nucleotides agree with TRBD2. Per germline, CDR1 MNHNY and CDR2 SVGAGI (reference sequence). V trimming: 4 bases; J trimming: 4 bases; junction bases outside the gene matches: 11. The CDR3 loop spans 16 amino acids. In DNA, the CDR3 is TGTGCCAGCAGTTCCCCCTCTAGCGGTGGGGCAGATACGCAGTATTTT. As protein: CASSSPSSGGADTQYF.

This sequence joins TRBV21-1 and TRBJ2-7; the table's D call, TRBD1, has no DNA check behind it. TRBV21-1 is labeled a pseudogene. CDR3 size: 16 residues. CDR3 in DNA: TGTGCCAGAGCGCTAAAGGGACAGAACTCCTTCTACGAGCAGTACTTC. Translated: CARALKGQNSFYEQYF.

The chain employs TRBV28 and TRBJ1-4, with D perhaps TRBD1 (5 bases). The CDR3 runs 15 residues. V was shortened by 7 bases and J by 12 bases, with 24 bases between the two germline ends. Germline assignment: CDR1 MDHEN and CDR2 SYDVKM. The CDR3 DNA reads TGTGCCAGCAACTCTCCTGTGGCGGGGGGAAGAGAACTGTTTTTT. Protein: CASNSPVAGGRELFF.

The chain is built from TRBV7-8 and TRBJ1-2, with 10 bases fitting TRBD1. The germline V gene encodes CDR1 SGHVS and CDR2 FQNEAQ. V lost 1 base and J lost 4; bases outside the gene matches: 3. This CDR3 contains 15 residues. The CDR3 sequence is CASSLGTGGSYGYTF. The DNA for the CDR3 is TGTGCCAGCAGCTTAGGGACAGGGGGTTCCTATGGCTACACCTTC.

The V and J genes are TRBV4-2 and TRBJ1-1; D may be TRBD1 (5 bases). The CDR3 runs 16 residues. V was cut by 0 bases and J by 7 bases, with 18 bases left in between. Germline V lookup: CDR1 LGHNA, CDR2 YNFKEQ. This CDR3 is CASSQDSNRDLGEAFF. In DNA, the CDR3 is TGTGCCAGCAGCCAAGATTCTAACCGGGACCTGGGTGAAGCTTTCTTT.

The chain couples TRBV28 to TRBJ2-7; D ambiguous. Germline lookup yields CDR1 MDHEN and CDR2 SYDVKM. CDR3 length: 14 amino acids. With 5 bases removed from V and 0 bases from J, the gap between germline ends came to 11 bases. The DNA for the CDR3 is TGTGCCAGCAGTGAAACGACGGTCTCCTACGAGCAGTACTTC. Protein product: CASSETTVSYEQYF.

The genes are TRBV10-1 and TRBJ2-7; D is undetermined. This CDR3 is built from 13 residues. Germline values: CDR1 WNHNN, CDR2 SYGVQD (reference sequence). The V end was cut by 4 bases, the J end by 3 bases, with 10 bases between. The chain's CDR3 is CASSGGSNYEQYF. DNA for the CDR3: TGCGCCAGCAGTGGCGGCTCTAACTACGAGCAGTACTTC.

Here the CDR3 reads CASAVTGTGEQYF. In nucleotides, the CDR3 is TGTGCCAGCGCCGTCACAGGGACGGGCGAGCAGTACTTC. This rearrangement joins TRBV6-6 to TRBJ2-7; maybe TRBD1 (6 bases). V lost 8 bases and J lost 6, with 17 bases in between. The CDR3 runs 13 residues. The germline V gene encodes CDR1 MNHNY and CDR2 SVGAGI (reference sequence).

The genes are TRBV5-6 and TRBJ1-4, with D possibly being TRBD1 (5 bases). V lost 1 base to trimming and J lost 7 bases, with 14 bases between them. The CDR3 consists of 15 residues. Germline V gene data show CDR1 as SGHDT and CDR2 as YYEEEE. For the CDR3, the DNA is TGTGCCAGCAGCTTGAGGGGTCAAAGAAGTGAAAAACTGTTTTTT. As protein: CASSLRGQRSEKLFF.